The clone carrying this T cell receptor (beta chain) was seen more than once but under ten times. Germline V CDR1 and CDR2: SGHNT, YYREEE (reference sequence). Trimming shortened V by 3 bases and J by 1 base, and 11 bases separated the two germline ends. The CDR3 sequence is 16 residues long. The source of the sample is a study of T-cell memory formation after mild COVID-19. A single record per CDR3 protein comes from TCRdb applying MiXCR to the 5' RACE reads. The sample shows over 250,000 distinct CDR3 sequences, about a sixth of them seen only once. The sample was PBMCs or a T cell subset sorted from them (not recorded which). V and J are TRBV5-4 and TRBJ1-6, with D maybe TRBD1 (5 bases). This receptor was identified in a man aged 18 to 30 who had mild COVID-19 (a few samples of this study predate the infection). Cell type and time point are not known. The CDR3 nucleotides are TGTGCCAGCAGCTCTGAGGGGAGTTCCTATAATTCACCCCTCCACTTT. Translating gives CASSSEGSSYNSPLHF.